The 7 T cell receptor beta chains below all came from one sample that was sequenced in a study of OX40 agonist ivuxolimab in advanced cancers. Profiled with immunoSEQ multiplex PCR; TCRdb holds only in-frame clones, not every one. The profile covers over 100,000 clones, with 90% appearing a single time and about 1% taken by the ten largest. The sample consisted of CD4+ or CD8+ T cells sorted from blood, taken in a trial of the OX40 agonist ivuxolimab. The receptor set was obtained from an adult with an advanced solid tumor such as melanoma, head and neck, liver or kidney cancer.

This chain's CDR3 is CASSPGSGNTIYF. In DNA, the CDR3 is TGTGCCAGCAGCCCGGGCTCCGGAAACACCATATATTTT. The V call is TRBV5-4, the J call TRBJ1-3; D unresolved. Germline V CDR1 and CDR2: SGHNT, YYREEE (reference sequence). The CDR3 has 13 amino acids. Trimming pared 4 bases from V and 4 bases from J, leaving 9 bases between.

The gene calls are TRBV9 and TRBJ1-4; 8 bases align to TRBD1. J gave up 7 bases and V 3 bases, and 8 bases lay outside the gene matches. The CDR3 spans 15 residues. The germline V gene has CDR1 SGDLS and CDR2 YYNGEE. CDR3 amino acids: CASSGGDRGAEKLFF. The CDR3 DNA is TGTGCCAGCAGCGGGGGAGACAGGGGCGCTGAAAAACTGTTTTTT.

The CDR3 coding sequence is TGCGCCAGCAGCCAAGATGGGGGACTCCGGGGAACTGAAGCTTTCTTT. Translating it yields CASSQDGGLRGTEAFF. The genes are TRBV4-1 and TRBJ1-1, with D perhaps TRBD1 (5 bases). CDR1 is MGHRA and CDR2 is YSYEKL in the germline V gene. This CDR3 spans 16 amino acids. The V end lost 0 bases, the J end lost 5 bases, and 16 bases lay between the germline ends.

The genes are TRBV27 and TRBJ1-2, with TRBD1 matching over 7 bases. The germline CDR1 and CDR2 sequences are MNHEY and SMNVEV (reference sequence). Trimming cost V 6 bases and J 4 bases; bases outside gene matches: 5. The CDR3 has 13 amino acids. The CDR3 loop reads CASSTGAFYGYTF. As DNA, the CDR3 is TGTGCCAGCAGCACAGGGGCCTTCTATGGCTACACCTTC.

This chain uses TRBV28 with TRBJ1-4; D call uncertain. V was shortened by 3 bases and J by 5 bases, with 7 bases between the two germline ends. This CDR3 region has 13 residues. Looked up from germline, CDR1 is MDHEN and CDR2 is SYDVKM. CDR3 nucleotide sequence: TGTGCCAGCAGTTTTCTCATAAATGAAAAACTGTTTTTT. Residues: CASSFLINEKLFF.

The rearrangement joins TRBV6-1 to TRBJ1-2; D remains ambiguous. The CDR3 is made up of 14 amino acids. Germline V lookup: CDR1 MNHNS, CDR2 SASEGT. The V end lost 3 bases, the J end lost 0 bases, and 8 bases lay between the germline ends. CDR3 protein: CASSDEGANYGYTF. CDR3 in DNA: TGTGCCAGCAGTGACGAGGGAGCTAACTATGGCTACACCTTC.

The CDR3 spells CAINNPASTDTQYF. The CDR3 DNA reads TGTGCCATCAATAACCCGGCGTCTACAGATACGCAGTATTTT. The gene calls are TRBV10-3 and TRBJ2-3, with D uncertain. The CDR3 extends over 14 amino acids. Germline V gives CDR1 ENHRY, CDR2 SYGVKD. Trimming pared 7 bases from V and 3 bases from J, leaving 14 bases between.